Listed here is a single T cell receptor beta chain. This CDR3 has 15 residues. Losses at the gene ends were 4 bases for V and 2 bases for J; bases not matched to a gene: 8. Germline V gives CDR1 DFQATT, CDR2 SNEGSKA (reference sequence). This sample is part of a study of blood T cell repertoires in COVID-19. At the level of the study: Acute and convalescent COVID-19 specimens originated in the United States, Italy and Spain. The cDNA or gDNA used as material had been derived from T cells, B-cell-depleted T cells, or PBMCs.

In the original analysis: How many nucleated cells were present was estimated from reference gene primer amplification. Sequencing was performed with immunoSEQ multiplex PCR; in TCRdb, only in-frame clones are kept and a portion is missing. That table furnishes V, J and clone size, whereas the DNA furnished D and trimming. This table holds 350,000 to 550,000 clones, around 88% found once. Input material: peripheral blood. The source is a woman aged 30 to 39 with acute or convalescent COVID-19. The V and J genes are TRBV20-1 and TRBJ2-1, with TRBD2 matching 7 bases. The CDR3 DNA sequence: TGCAGTGCTAATGACGGGGGGAAAACCTACAATGAGCAGTTCTTC. Encoded protein: CSANDGGKTYNEQFF.